This T cell receptor beta chain emerged from a study of human T cells and chemical hapten exposure. Study-level information: Small discrepancies in pooled library volume mainly accounted for the varying TCR yields per sample.

TCRdb reanalysed the RACE reads using MiXCR and keeps one entry per CDR3 protein. The sample carries some 80,000 distinct CDR3 sequences, approximately 10% recorded once. CDR1 is MGHDK and CDR2 is SYGVNS in the germline V gene. Trimming cost V 0 bases and J 2 bases, with 10 bases left between them. The CDR3 sequence is 15 residues long. This clonotype showed up many times. Time point noted: patch test 2, 6 weeks after DPC sensitization. The treatment was: therapeutic diphenylcyclopropenone sensitization with weekly scalp DPC. The sequence derives from a man aged 18 to 30 with alopecia areata. Some clones in this sample may be carry-over from other donors' samples. V and J are TRBV25-1 and TRBJ1-2; D remains ambiguous. This specimen was whole blood, taken in connection with sensitization to the hapten diphenylcyclopropenone (DPC). CDR3: CASSEYSGVNYGYTF. As DNA, the CDR3 is TGTGCCAGCAGTGAATATTCCGGTGTGAACTATGGCTACACCTTC.